The 14 T cell receptor beta chains below were found in one sample sequenced in a study of T cells in Graves' hyperthyroidism and ophthalmopathy. Amplification targeted TCR beta CDR3 regions from RNA transcripts. During a first-round RT-PCR of the TCR CDR3, the HTBI primer set was used. TCRdb analysed the multiplex PCR reads with MiXCR anew, one entry per CDR3 protein. The sample contains under 500,000 distinct CDR3 sequences, around an eighth of which appear only once. Sequencing was performed on blood. These receptors were collected from a man aged 45-65 years with Graves' ophthalmopathy.

This clonotype was found a few times. The V gene is TRBV10-1, the J gene TRBJ2-4; D might be TRBD1 or TRBD2, each matching 6 bases. The CDR3 totals 15 residues. V was clipped by 0 bases and J by 7 bases, with 13 bases between them. Germline V gene data show CDR1 as WNHNN and CDR2 as SYGVQD (reference sequence). CDR3 nucleotides: TGCGCCAGCAGTGAGTCGGGGGGCCGTGGGAACATTCAGTACTTC. Its translation: CASSESGGRGNIQYF.

The gene calls are TRBV29-1 and TRBJ1-5, with D possibly being TRBD1 (5 bases). Germline V gene sequence: CDR1 SQVTM, CDR2 ANQGSEA. The CDR3 length is 13 residues. Trimming took 6 bases from V and 4 from J, leaving 13 bases between them. The CDR3 sequence is CSVGGGANQPQHF. CDR3 DNA: TGCAGCGTGGGGGGAGGGGCGAATCAGCCCCAGCATTTT.

This clonotype has a count of ten or more. The chain combines TRBV3-1 with TRBJ2-4; tentatively, D is TRBD2 (5 bases). With 4 bases removed from V and 0 bases from J, the gap between germline ends came to 10 bases. CDR1 and CDR2 (germline): LGHDT, YNNKEL (reference sequence). The CDR3 totals 15 residues. CDR3 in amino acids: CASSLGRLAKNIQYF. The DNA for the CDR3 is TGTGCCAGCAGCCTGGGGAGATTAGCCAAAAACATTCAGTACTTC. Combining the CDR3 with reference TRBV3-1 and TRBJ2-4 gives the whole variable domain DTAVSQTPKYLVTQMGNDKSIKCEQNLGHDTMYWYKQDSKKFLKIMFSYNNKELIINETVPNRFSPKSPDKAHLNLHINSLELGDSAVYFCASSLGRLAKNIQYFGAGTRLSVL.

This clonotype was found once. V and J are TRBV9 and TRBJ2-7, with D unresolved. Between the trimmed V and J ends, which lost 0 bases and 7 bases, there was a span of 11 bases. The germline CDR1 and CDR2 sequences are SGDLS and YYNGEE. This CDR3 is 13 amino acids long. The CDR3 DNA follows: TGTGCCAGCAGCGTAGACCTATATAAGGAGCAGTACTTC. This sequence encodes CASSVDLYKEQYF.

The sample holds a few counts of this clonotype. The rearrangement joins TRBV5-4 to TRBJ1-1, with a tentative D call TRBD1 (6 bases). Trimming cost V 5 bases and J 4 bases, with 18 bases left between them. Looked up from germline, CDR1 is SGHNT and CDR2 is YYREEE (reference sequence). The CDR3 has 15 amino acids. CDR3 amino acids: CASRGGAGVGTEAFF. The CDR3 DNA reads as TGTGCCAGCAGGGGGGGCGCCGGGGTCGGCACTGAAGCTTTCTTT.

The V and J genes are TRBV12-5 and TRBJ1-2; 8 nucleotides align to TRBD1. The CDR3 length is 15 residues. After removal of 2 bases from V and 6 bases from J, the junction contained 8 bases not matched to a gene. The germline V gene has CDR1 LGHNT and CDR2 FRNRAP. The CDR3 nucleotides are TGTGCTAGTGGTTTGATCCCGGACAGGGAAGATGGCTACACCTTC. Encoded protein: CASGLIPDREDGYTF.

In this sample, this clonotype turned up a few times. The chain combines TRBV27 with TRBJ2-1; no firm D call. Germline-derived CDR1 and CDR2 are MNHEY and SMNVEV (reference sequence). V was pared by 6 bases and J by 4 bases, with 10 bases between. The CDR3 spans 13 residues. CDR3 coding DNA: TGTGCCAGCAGGTCTAGTGCATACAATGAGCAGTTCTTC. Translating gives CASRSSAYNEQFF.

Worth noting for this clonotype: This could be a read error, since a much larger clone is one nucleotide away. This CDR3 fails to terminate in the conserved phenylalanine or tryptophan, so it likely reflects a read error. This sequence joins TRBV6-4 and TRBJ1-1; TRBD1 agrees at 9 bases. Germline assignment: CDR1 MRHNA and CDR2 SNTAGT. CDR3 length equals 15 residues. J gave up 1 base and V 5 bases, and 5 bases lay outside the gene matches. This chain's CDR3 is CASSPYRGRNTEAFS. CDR3 in DNA: TGTGCCAGCAGTCCGTACAGGGGGCGGAACACTGAAGCTTTCTCT.

This clonotype was seen more than once but under ten times. The chain is built from TRBV10-3 and TRBJ1-1, with D unclear. The V end lost 2 bases, the J end lost 4 bases, and 2 bases lay between the germline ends. Germline V gives CDR1 ENHRY, CDR2 SYGVKD. CDR3 length equals 11 residues. For the CDR3, the DNA is TGTGCCATCAGTGAGAGCACTGAAGCTTTCTTT. Its translation is CAISESTEAFF.

This clonotype was seen many times. The chain links TRBV11-2 to TRBJ2-1; 12 positions match TRBD2. Germline values: CDR1 SGHAT, CDR2 FQNNGV. After removal of 3 bases from V and 8 bases from J, the junction contained 14 bases not matched to a gene. This CDR3 comprises 18 residues. CDR3 in DNA: TGTGCCAGCAGCTTGGAGACACGACTAGCGGGAGAGACGGATGAGCAGTTCTTC. This codes for CASSLETRLAGETDEQFF.

This clonotype was recorded many times. V usage is TRBV11-3 and J usage is TRBJ2-1; 10 nucleotides match TRBD2. The CDR3 consists of 17 residues. J gave up 5 bases and V 5 bases, and 12 bases lay outside the gene matches. Germline CDR1 SGHNT, CDR2 YENEEA. The CDR3 protein is CASSPRAGGPQHNEQFF. The CDR3 DNA follows: TGTGCCAGCAGCCCCAGAGCGGGAGGGCCCCAACACAATGAGCAGTTCTTC.

The chain is built from TRBV16 and TRBJ2-7; TRBD1 or TRBD2 may be the D gene (6 bases each). Germline values: CDR1 KGHSY, CDR2 FQNENV. V lost 2 bases and J lost 9, with 26 bases in between. This CDR3 contains 17 residues. CDR3: CASSQSPGAVNLQGQYF. CDR3 DNA sequence: TGTGCCAGCAGCCAAAGCCCGGGGGCAGTTAACCTTCAAGGGCAGTACTTC. Full variable domain (missing parts from reference TRBV16 and TRBJ2-7): GEEVAQTPKHLVRGEGQKAKLYCAPIKGHSYVFWYQQVLKNEFKFLISFQNENVFDETGMPKERFSAKCLPNSPCSLEIQATKLEDSAVYFCASSQSPGAVNLQGQYFGPGTRLTVT.

This clonotype was observed at least ten times. The rearrangement links TRBV28 to TRBJ1-5, with a possible D match to TRBD1 (6 bases). The CDR3 covers 14 residues. The V end was cut by 3 bases, the J end by 2 bases, with 8 bases between. Germline assignment: CDR1 MDHEN and CDR2 SYDVKM. The CDR3 sequence is CASSFAGGNQPQHF. As DNA, the CDR3 is TGTGCCAGCAGTTTCGCAGGGGGCAATCAGCCCCAGCATTTT.

The V gene is TRBV12-3 or TRBV12-4, the J gene TRBJ1-2, with TRBD1 as a possible D gene (6 bases). This CDR3 contains 13 residues. Trimming took off 7 bases at V and 4 bases at J, with 13 bases between the two ends. The CDR3 spells CASTPGALYGYTF. Written as DNA, the CDR3 is TGTGCCAGCACCCCAGGGGCCCTCTATGGCTACACCTTC.